This T cell receptor (beta chain) was sequenced in a study of blood T cell repertoires in COVID-19 (TCRdb year 2020). As for the study more broadly: Samples covering the acute and convalescent phases of COVID-19 were provided by collaborators in the United States, Italy and Spain. Where HLA class I and class II types were available, the types were taken from metadata supplied by the sample provider, not from assay-based typing. The repertoires were released in a freely available public database intended as a resource for research on the immune response to SARS-CoV-2. The prospective study material was composed of cDNA or gDNA derived from T cells, B-cell-depleted T cells, or PBMCs. Deeply sampled blood TCRbeta repertoires from subjects exposed to, actively infected with, or recovered from COVID-19 were included in the dataset. Samples came from the ongoing ImmuneRACE study (first 160 participants) plus 1,254 subjects from 6 global collaborators. Sample metadata almost always included a de-identified subject ID, COVID-19 status, age in years and sex.

From a lookup of the germline V gene, CDR1 and CDR2 are MDHEN and SYDVKM. V lost 6 bases and J lost 1 base, and the count of bases not matched to a germline gene is 6. Including the terminal cysteine and phenylalanine, the CDR3 comprises 15 residues. The read is trimmed to its CDR3 DNA, 45 bases read in frame from base 1. TCRbeta CDR3 regions were amplified from genomic DNA using the immunoSEQ Assay, a bias-controlled multiplex PCR. For the original study's pipeline: The number of nucleated cells in each sample was estimated from the amplification of reference gene primers within the assay. To quantify the absolute abundance of each unique TCRbeta CDR3 rearrangement, sequence reads were collapsed and filtered. Productive Simpson clonality was computed per sample as the square root of Simpson's diversity index over productive rearrangements. TCRdb mirrors the immuneACCESS table, restricted to in-frame sequences. Some clones are absent from its copies; in checked studies, under half trace to an unresolved V gene, and the reason for the others is unknown. V and J calls and clone size are copied from that table; D and trimming were computed from the DNA. For this sample there are about 260,000 clones; around 86% appear just once. The ten top clones hold roughly 1.9% of the sample.

As concerns this clone: Its recognized antigen is unknown. Per-base quality was not reported, and no clone a single base away is much larger than it.

Enrolling through a virtual design, the prospective study's participants ranged in age from roughly 18 to 89 years and lived across 20 to 30 United States geographic areas. To assign participants to cohorts, the prospective study relied on clinical history that participants themselves reported in a screening survey and a study questionnaire. ImmuneRACE Cohort 3 recovered participants were defined by two consecutive negative NP/OP PCR tests, healthcare professional clearance, or symptom resolution. Mobile phlebotomists in the prospective study collected whole blood, serum and a nasopharyngeal or oropharyngeal swab from every participant. Participants in the prospective study had the option to provide additional blood draws and questionnaires over a roughly 2-month period. Before DNA extraction, prospective study blood samples were shipped either frozen or at room temperature. What the authors observed across the whole study: The amount of clinical and demographic metadata varied by source and participant and was provided uncurated.

Here the chain combines TRBV28 and TRBJ2-7; 10 central bases correspond to TRBD2. Specimen: PBMCs or T cells enriched from blood (not recorded which). This clonotype was sampled from a woman between 45 and 65 years old who had recovered from COVID-19. The DNA reads TGTGCCAGCAGACCCGGACTAGCGGCATCCTACGAGCAGTACTTC. It codes for CASRPGLAASYEQYF.